Following are 14 T cell receptor beta chains from one sample sequenced in a study of blood T cell repertoires in COVID-19 (dated by TCRdb to between 2020 and 2021). The library was prepared using the immunoSEQ multiplex PCR assay. The immuneACCESS repertoire file appears here via TCRdb, limited to in-frame rearrangements. These files lack a portion of the clones; in checked studies, under half of the deficit traces to unresolved V genes, and the cause of the others is not known. The sample yields over 150,000 clones; roughly 87% were counted once. Roughly 7.5% of the sample is taken by the ten largest. Sequencing input: peripheral blood. The receptors shown here come from a woman in her sixties or seventies with COVID-19, enrolled during active disease.

J is TRBJ2-1 and V is TRBV19; 10 bases are a match to TRBD2. The V segment lost 3 bases and the J segment 4 bases; nucleotides outside the gene matches: 3. The CDR3 runs 15 residues. The germline gives CDR1 LNHDA, CDR2 SQIVND (reference sequence). CDR3 sequence: CASSMSSGRYNEQFF. The CDR3 DNA sequence: TGTGCCAGTAGTATGTCTAGCGGGAGATACAATGAGCAGTTCTTC.

The V gene is TRBV18, the J gene TRBJ1-6, with D unclear. The CDR3 has 15 residues. V shed 2 bases and J shed 4 bases, with 9 bases lying between them. Per germline, CDR1 KGHSH and CDR2 LQKENI. The CDR3 is CASSPERDYNSPLHF. The CDR3 DNA reads TGTGCCAGCTCACCAGAGAGGGATTATAATTCACCCCTCCACTTT.

The chain couples TRBV2 to TRBJ2-1, with a weak D call TRBD2 (5 bases). Trimming took off 6 bases at V and 8 bases at J, with 20 bases between the two ends. CDR3 length: 15 residues. Germline V gene sequence: CDR1 SNHLY, CDR2 FYNNEI. CDR3 protein: CASRNREKGGDEQFF. The CDR3 nucleotides are TGTGCCAGCAGGAACCGGGAAAAAGGTGGCGATGAGCAGTTCTTC.

This chain uses TRBV15 with TRBJ1-5, with unresolved D. Trimming removed 6 bases from V and 4 bases from J, with 13 bases in between. Per the germline V gene, CDR1 is LNHNV and CDR2 is YYDKDF (reference sequence). The CDR3 loop spans 14 amino acids. The CDR3 reads CATSRSGVNQPQHF. The CDR3 DNA reads as TGTGCCACCAGTCGCTCAGGCGTGAATCAGCCCCAGCATTTT. Based on the CDR3 plus reference TRBV15 and TRBJ1-5, the full variable domain is DAMVIQNPRYQVTQFGKPVTLSCSQTLNHNVMYWYQQKSSQAPKLLFHYYDKDFNNEADTPDNFQSRRPNTSFCFLDIRSPGLGDTAMYLCATSRSGVNQPQHFGDGTRLSIL.

The CDR3 loop is CASSRRQGEETQYF. CDR3 DNA sequence: TGTGCCAGCAGTCGCAGACAGGGGGAAGAGACCCAGTACTTC. The chain uses TRBV6-6 and TRBJ2-5; 9 bases line up with TRBD1. This CDR3 region has 14 residues. V dropped 5 bases and J dropped 3; count of bases not matched to a gene: 4. CDR1 and CDR2 from the germline V gene are MNHNY and SVGAGI (reference sequence).

The V gene is TRBV30, the J gene TRBJ2-2; TRBD2 is a possible D gene (5 bases). The germline V gene has CDR1 GTSNPN and CDR2 SVGIG (reference sequence). The CDR3 runs to 13 residues. V was cut by 1 base and J by 4 bases, with 7 bases left in between. The CDR3 reads CAWSGRGTGELFF. CDR3 coding DNA: TGTGCCTGGAGTGGACGGGGCACCGGGGAGCTGTTTTTT.

The gene calls are TRBV3-1 (or the pseudogene TRBV3-2) and TRBJ1-5, with unresolved D. CDR3 length: 12 amino acids. CDR1 and CDR2 from the germline V gene are LGHDT and YNNKEL (reference sequence). Deletions cut 5 bases from V and 4 bases from J, with 6 bases between. CDR3 sequence reads: CASSFPNQPQHF. CDR3 nucleotides: TGTGCCAGCAGCTTTCCAAATCAGCCCCAGCATTTT.

The chain is built from TRBV6-2 or TRBV6-3 and TRBJ2-1, with TRBD1 matching 7 bases. Trimming at V came to 4 bases and at J to 7 bases, leaving 7 bases not matched to a gene. Germline V gene lookup returns CDR1 MNHEY and CDR2 SVGEGT. The CDR3 covers 14 residues. The CDR3, as DNA: TGTGCCAGCAGTTCTTCCGGGACAGCTAATGAGCAGTTCTTC. Encoded protein: CASSSSGTANEQFF.

J is TRBJ2-4 and V is TRBV18; TRBD2 agrees at 7 bases. In germline, CDR1 is KGHSH, CDR2 LQKENI. CDR3 length equals 19 residues. Unmatched junction bases numbered 14, after V lost 1 base and J lost 2 bases. This CDR3 is CASSPRAGELGGTKNIQYF. The CDR3 DNA sequence: TGTGCCAGCTCACCACGGGCGGGAGAGCTGGGGGGAACCAAAAACATTCAGTACTTC.

The V gene is TRBV19, the J gene TRBJ1-2; D remains ambiguous. Trimming stripped 9 bases from V and 2 bases from J, with 34 bases between. This CDR3 is built from 20 residues. Germline loops: CDR1 LNHDA, CDR2 SQIVND (reference sequence). The CDR3 DNA follows: TGTGCCAGCCTAGGTTTATCTTTGGCGGTCTCAGACGGGAACAACTATGGCTACACCTTC. Protein product: CASLGLSLAVSDGNNYGYTF.

J is TRBJ2-2 and V is TRBV2; possibly TRBD2 for D (6 bases). Trimming stripped 6 bases from V and 1 base from J, with 9 bases between. The CDR3 is 14 residues long. Germline loops: CDR1 SNHLY, CDR2 FYNNEI. CDR3 loop: CASSSGLNTGELFF. In nucleotides, the CDR3 is TGTGCCAGCAGCTCGGGACTGAACACCGGGGAGCTGTTTTTT.

V gene TRBV6-5 combines with J gene TRBJ2-6, with D uncertain. Trimming pared 6 bases from V and 0 bases from J, leaving 9 bases between. The CDR3 contains 15 residues. Germline assignment: CDR1 MNHEY and CDR2 SVGAGI. The CDR3 DNA reads as TGTGCCAGCAGGTTCTCTAGCTCTGGGGCCAACGTCCTGACTTTC. This gives the protein CASRFSSSGANVLTF.

CDR3 protein: CASSVGPGETYNEQFF. The CDR3 bases are TGTGCCAGCAGCGTAGGTCCGGGAGAAACCTACAATGAGCAGTTCTTC. The V and J genes are TRBV9 and TRBJ2-1; D is possibly TRBD2 (6 bases). Germline CDR1 and CDR2: SGDLS and YYNGEE. Trimming stripped 0 bases from V and 2 bases from J, with 12 bases between. The CDR3 sequence is 16 residues long.

V and J are TRBV11-2 and TRBJ2-1; D gene unclear. The germline V gene encodes CDR1 SGHAT and CDR2 FQNNGV. V was cut by 5 bases and J by 7 bases, with 15 bases left in between. CDR3 length equals 14 residues. The CDR3 coding sequence is TGTGCCAGCAGCGACCACTTCATGAGGAATGAGCAGTTCTTC. Its protein product is CASSDHFMRNEQFF. The full variable domain, rest sourced from reference TRBV11-2 and TRBJ2-1, is EAGVAQSPRYKIIEKRQSVAFWCNPISGHATLYWYQQILGQGPKLLIQFQNNGVVDDSQLPKDRFSAERLKGVDSTLKIQPAKLEDSAVYLCASSDHFMRNEQFFGPGTRLTVL.